The T cell receptor (beta chain) described here comes from a study of quantifying T cell responses using KT2 cells. On the study more broadly: cDNA was made from DNase-treated RNA using alpha and beta constant primers.

Trimming removed 10 bases at V and 0 bases at J, with 16 bases between. This CDR3 comprises 15 residues. Germline loops: CDR1 MNHNY, CDR2 SVGAGI (reference sequence). The cDNA 3' end received a ligated oligonucleotide with a UMI. An equimolar mix of RC1.1 and RC1.2 primed the beta chain across TRBC1 and TRBC2. Each CDR3 protein gets one entry after TCRdb re-called the UMI-ligation and nested PCR reads with MiXCR. The sample holds just under 50,000 distinct CDR3 sequences; under 14% are singletons and the top ten take roughly 10%. The sample is PBMC spiked with counted cells of clone KT2. Different KT2-to-PBMC ratios were created with a constant PBMC count.

The chain employs TRBV6-6 and TRBJ2-4; maybe TRBD1 (6 bases). The TCR sequence derives from a human donor. Sequencing used PBMCs spiked with cells of the T cell clone KT2. The DNA of the CDR3 is TGTGCCACGGAGAGGGACACCGAAGCCAAAAACATTCAGTACTTC. The encoded protein is CATERDTEAKNIQYF.